Each of the 32 T cell receptor beta chains below was sequenced from the same sample in a study of cytomegalovirus exposure and HLA in healthy donors. A multiplex PCR was run with 60 Vbeta primers and 13 Jbeta primers. The data were produced by immunoSEQ multiplex PCR, yet TCRdb's version contains in-frame clones alone and is incomplete. In the table there are about 130,000 clones, 75% to 85% of which are singletons. The specimen was PBMCs. These TCRs come from a man over 45 in good health and CMV-seronegative.

V and J are TRBV6-6 and TRBJ1-1, with 11 bases identical to TRBD1. The CDR3 is 15 amino acids. The J segment lost 4 bases and the V segment lost 5 bases, leaving 6 bases of the junction unmatched. Germline values: CDR1 MNHNY, CDR2 SVGAGI (reference sequence). Here the CDR3 DNA reads TGTGCCAGCAGTGGACAGGGGGCATCGTTCACTGAAGCTTTCTTT. Translated, it gives CASSGQGASFTEAFF.

This chain's CDR3 is CASSRQGDTEAFF. The CDR3 coding sequence is TGTGCCAGCAGCCGTCAGGGGGACACTGAAGCTTTCTTT. This rearrangement joins TRBV7-3 to TRBJ1-1; 7 bases match TRBD1. V was pared by 5 bases and J by 3 bases, with 3 bases of the junction left unmatched. The CDR3 length is 13 residues. CDR1 and CDR2 (germline): SGHTA, FQGTGA.

The chain links TRBV10-3 to TRBJ2-6; weak D call: TRBD2 (5 bases). Germline CDR1 ENHRY, CDR2 SYGVKD. This CDR3 is built from 15 residues. Trimming cost V 7 bases and J 0 bases, with 10 bases left between them. Here the CDR3 DNA reads TGTGCCATCAACGGTGGGAGCTCTGGGGCCAACGTCCTGACTTTC. It is translated as CAINGGSSGANVLTF.

The CDR3 protein is CASSLGGQMNTEAFF. CDR3 in DNA: TGTGCCAGCAGCTTAGGTGGGCAGATGAACACTGAAGCTTTCTTT. The chain couples TRBV7-2 to TRBJ1-1; no definite D call. The CDR3 runs 15 residues. In germline, CDR1 is SGHTA, CDR2 FQGNSA. V dropped 1 base and J dropped 0 bases, with 9 bases sitting between them.

This sequence joins TRBV9 and TRBJ2-1, with no clear D. The germline V gene encodes CDR1 SGDLS and CDR2 YYNGEE. The germline V and J ends were trimmed by 0 bases and 5 bases, with 3 bases remaining between them. The CDR3 is 12 residues long. The CDR3 DNA reads TGTGCCAGCAGCGTAGGGCACAATGAGCAGTTCTTC. This codes for CASSVGHNEQFF. Variable domain in full (rest from reference TRBV9 and TRBJ2-1): DSGVTQTPKHLITATGQRVTLRCSPRSGDLSVYWYQQSLDQGLQFLIQYYNGEERAKGNILERFSAQQFPDLHSELNLSSLELGDSALYFCASSVGHNEQFFGPGTRLTVL.

V usage is TRBV2 and J usage is TRBJ1-1, with D perhaps TRBD1 (5 bases). The germline CDR1 and CDR2 sequences are SNHLY and FYNNEI. Trimming removed 7 bases at V and 8 bases at J, with 11 bases between. The CDR3 is 11 amino acids. The CDR3 reads CASKAQGEAFF. The CDR3 DNA reads TGTGCCAGCAAGGCGCAGGGAGAAGCTTTCTTT.

The V gene is TRBV6-1, the J gene TRBJ2-1; D remains unclear. The CDR3 runs to 11 residues. Trimming removed 4 bases at V and 13 bases at J, with 11 bases between. The germline CDR1 and CDR2 sequences are MNHNS and SASEGT. The DNA of the CDR3 is TGTGCCAGCAGTGGGGTTAGCAGACAGTTCTTC. This sequence encodes CASSGVSRQFF.

The chain has TRBV4-1 and TRBJ2-1; 13 bases align to TRBD2. Germline values: CDR1 MGHRA, CDR2 YSYEKL. V dropped 4 bases and J dropped 4; count of bases not matched to a gene: 1. This CDR3 region has 15 residues. The CDR3 region has the DNA TGCGCCAGCAGCCCGGGACTAGCGGGGTACAATGAGCAGTTCTTC. This encodes CASSPGLAGYNEQFF.

The V gene is TRBV9, the J gene TRBJ1-1; D is undetermined. The V end was cut by 3 bases, the J end by 6 bases, with 18 bases between. The germline CDR1 and CDR2 sequences are SGDLS and YYNGEE. CDR3 length: 15 residues. CDR3 sequence: CASSATKRSYAEAFF. CDR3 DNA sequence: TGTGCCAGCAGCGCTACCAAACGGTCTTACGCTGAAGCTTTCTTT.

The gene calls are TRBV19 and TRBJ1-1; weak D call: TRBD1 (6 bases). Germline-derived CDR1 and CDR2 are LNHDA and SQIVND (reference sequence). This CDR3 has 13 residues. The V end was cut by 5 bases, the J end by 1 base, with 8 bases between. CDR3 loop: CASSAQGNTEAFF. DNA for the CDR3: TGTGCCAGTAGTGCACAGGGGAACACTGAAGCTTTCTTT.

The table lists this clone with a count of one. The gene calls are TRBV27 and TRBJ2-7, with a tentative D call TRBD2 (5 bases). CDR3 length: 12 amino acids. Germline values: CDR1 MNHEY, CDR2 SMNVEV (reference sequence). V lost 5 bases, J lost 2 bases, and 7 bases lay in between. DNA for the CDR3: TGTGCCAGCAGTACGGGAACCTACGAGCAGTACTTC. Translating it yields CASSTGTYEQYF.

The rearrangement uses TRBV5-1 and TRBJ2-7; 8 bases are a match to TRBD1. The trim removed 3 bases at V and 4 bases at J, leaving 9 bases unmatched. CDR1 and CDR2 (germline): SGHRS, YFSETQ. The CDR3 is made up of 15 amino acids. The CDR3 sequence is CASSYGPGQDYEQYF. CDR3 DNA: TGCGCCAGCAGCTACGGCCCGGGACAGGATTACGAGCAGTACTTC.

The chain employs TRBV2 and TRBJ1-5, with 7 positions matching TRBD1. The germline CDR1 and CDR2 sequences are SNHLY and FYNNEI. CDR3 length: 13 residues. With V trimmed by 6 bases and J by 4 bases, 3 bases remained unmatched. CDR3 coding DNA: TGTGCCAGCAGCGGACAGGCAAATCAGCCCCAGCATTTT. Translating it yields CASSGQANQPQHF.

This sequence joins TRBV7-9 and TRBJ2-3, with a tentative D call TRBD2 (5 bases). V was trimmed by 11 bases and J by 0 bases, leaving 12 bases between them. This CDR3 has 13 residues. Per the germline V gene, CDR1 is SEHNR and CDR2 is FQNEAQ (reference sequence). The DNA for the CDR3 is TGTGCCGGCGAAACGGGGAGCACAGATACGCAGTATTTT. Encoded protein: CAGETGSTDTQYF.

The genes are TRBV5-1 and TRBJ1-1, with D tentatively TRBD1 (6 bases). Per germline, CDR1 SGHRS and CDR2 YFSETQ. V lost 0 bases and J lost 7, with 13 bases in between. The CDR3 extends over 14 amino acids. The CDR3 coding sequence is TGCGCCAGCAGCTTGGGAGGGGACACCTATGAAGCTTTCTTT. Protein: CASSLGGDTYEAFF. Combining the CDR3 with reference TRBV5-1 and TRBJ1-1 gives the whole variable domain KAGVTQTPRYLIKTRGQQVTLSCSPISGHRSVSWYQQTPGQGLQFLFEYFSETQRNKGNFPGRFSGRQFSNSRSEMNVSTLELGDSALYLCASSLGGDTYEAFFGQGTRLTVV.

This clone was recorded only once. The CDR3 spells CASSRTGQGIMTEAFF. CDR3 nucleotides: TGCGCCAGCAGCCGGACGGGACAGGGGATAATGACTGAAGCTTTCTTT. This chain connects TRBV4-1 to TRBJ1-1; TRBD1 aligns across 10 bases. Trimming at V came to 4 bases and at J to 5 bases, leaving 10 bases not matched to a gene. This CDR3 has 16 amino acids. Germline assignment: CDR1 MGHRA and CDR2 YSYEKL.

The chain joins TRBV4-1 to TRBJ2-4; 10 nucleotides line up with TRBD1. The V gene's germline CDR1 is MGHRA and CDR2 YSYEKL. V trimming: 2 bases; J trimming: 4 bases; junction bases outside the gene matches: 5. This CDR3 spans 16 amino acids. CDR3 sequence: CASSQPGQGKKNIQYF. CDR3 nucleotide sequence: TGCGCCAGCAGCCAACCGGGACAGGGGAAGAAAAACATTCAGTACTTC.

The J gene is TRBJ1-2, the V gene TRBV6-5, with TRBD1 identical over 7 bases. The CDR3 length is 13 residues. J lost 4 bases, V lost 6 bases, and 5 bases had no gene match. Germline CDR1 reads MNHEY; CDR2 reads SVGAGI. As DNA, the CDR3 is TGTGCCAGCAGACAGGGGAATCTCTATGGCTACACCTTC. Protein product: CASRQGNLYGYTF.

This chain links TRBV10-3 with TRBJ1-2; 12 bases match TRBD1. CDR3 length equals 16 residues. The V gene end was trimmed by 0 bases and the J gene end by 8 bases; junction bases not matched to a gene: 7. Germline-derived CDR1 and CDR2 are ENHRY and SYGVKD. This chain's CDR3 is CAISESSGTGGQGYTF. CDR3 nucleotides: TGTGCCATCAGTGAGTCTTCCGGGACAGGGGGCCAGGGCTACACCTTC.

V gene TRBV7-2 combines with J gene TRBJ2-2; tentatively, D is TRBD2 (6 bases). Looked up from germline, CDR1 is SGHTA and CDR2 is FQGNSA. Trimming pared 5 bases from V and 4 bases from J, leaving 14 bases between. The length of the CDR3 is 15 residues. CDR3 nucleotide sequence: TGTGCCAGCAGCATCCGGGACTGGGTCACCGGGGAGCTGTTTTTT. This gives the protein CASSIRDWVTGELFF.

This chain uses TRBV2 with TRBJ2-1; maybe TRBD1 (6 bases). Trimming took 7 bases from V and 6 from J, leaving 7 bases between them. Germline assignment: CDR1 SNHLY and CDR2 FYNNEI. This CDR3 is 11 amino acids long. CDR3 DNA sequence: TGTGCCAGCACCAGGGGCAATGAGCAGTTCTTC. It codes for CASTRGNEQFF.

This sequence joins TRBV6-1 and TRBJ1-2; no definite D call. This CDR3 is built from 15 residues. With 4 bases removed from V and 2 bases from J, the gap between germline ends came to 14 bases. Germline CDR1 reads MNHNS; CDR2 reads SASEGT. The DNA of the CDR3 is TGTGCCAGCAGTGGTACAGCCATAGACAACTATGGCTACACCTTC. Its protein product is CASSGTAIDNYGYTF.

This clone has a single count. J is TRBJ1-1 and V is TRBV21-1. TRBV21-1 is marked as a pseudogene. The CDR3 is 20 amino acids. CDR3 sequence reads: CASSRHFCMGGLWGNTEAFF. CDR3 in DNA: TGTGCCAGCAGCCGACATTTTTGTATGGGGGGGCTTTGGGGGAACACTGAAGCTTTCTTT.

This chain links TRBV6-5 with TRBJ2-7; D is possibly TRBD1 (6 bases). The CDR3 runs 15 residues. CDR1 and CDR2 (germline): MNHEY, SVGAGI. With 3 bases removed from V and 3 bases from J, the gap between germline ends came to 15 bases. CDR3 region: CASSYSPTGNYEQYF. The CDR3 DNA sequence: TGTGCCAGCAGTTATTCCCCTACAGGGAACTACGAGCAGTACTTC.

This clone was recorded only once. The gene calls are TRBV18 and TRBJ2-1, with D possibly being TRBD2 (6 bases). The germline V gene has CDR1 KGHSH and CDR2 LQKENI. V was shortened by 3 bases and J by 5 bases, with 14 bases between the two germline ends. This CDR3 contains 15 residues. The CDR3 loop reads CASSPLAVTDNEQFF. CDR3 bases: TGTGCCAGCTCACCCTTAGCGGTAACGGACAATGAGCAGTTCTTC. Drawing the rest from reference TRBV18 and TRBJ2-1, the complete variable domain is NAGVMQNPRHLVRRRGQEARLRCSPMKGHSHVYWYRQLPEEGLKFMVYLQKENIIDESGMPKERFSAEFPKEGPSILRIQQVVRGDSAAYFCASSPLAVTDNEQFFGPGTRLTVL.

V and J are TRBV30 and TRBJ2-2, with a tentative D call TRBD1 (5 bases). The CDR3 has 15 amino acids. V shed 0 bases and J shed 4 bases, with 12 bases lying between them. Germline V CDR1 and CDR2: GTSNPN, SVGIG (reference sequence). CDR3 in DNA: TGTGCCTGGAGTGTACGCAGGGCCGGCACCGGGGAGCTGTTTTTT. It specifies CAWSVRRAGTGELFF.

The chain carries TRBV5-1 and TRBJ2-5; TRBD1 aligns across 7 bases. The ends lost 4 bases at V and 1 base at J; junction bases unmatched: 4. CDR3 length: 14 amino acids. Germline V CDR1 and CDR2: SGHRS, YFSETQ. CDR3 sequence (DNA): TGCGCCAGCAGCCGGACAGGCATCCAAGAGACCCAGTACTTC. It translates to CASSRTGIQETQYF. Drawing the rest from reference TRBV5-1 and TRBJ2-5, the complete variable domain is KAGVTQTPRYLIKTRGQQVTLSCSPISGHRSVSWYQQTPGQGLQFLFEYFSETQRNKGNFPGRFSGRQFSNSRSEMNVSTLELGDSALYLCASSRTGIQETQYFGPGTRLLVL.

The chain employs TRBV5-6 and TRBJ2-7; unclear D gene. From germline, CDR1 is SGHDT and CDR2 YYEEEE. The CDR3 contains 15 residues. The V gene lost 0 bases and the J gene lost 5 bases, with 15 bases spanning the gap. The CDR3 loop reads CASSLERRSLHEQYF. The CDR3 coding sequence is TGTGCCAGCAGCTTGGAACGCAGGTCTTTGCACGAGCAGTACTTC. The entire variable domain, with the rest obtained from reference TRBV5-6 and TRBJ2-7, is as follows: DAGVTQSPTHLIKTRGQQVTLRCSPKSGHDTVSWYQQALGQGPQFIFQYYEEEERQRGNFPDRFSGHQFPNYSSELNVNALLLGDSALYLCASSLERRSLHEQYFGPGTRLTVT.

The genes are TRBV5-4 and TRBJ1-5, with TRBD1 matching over 7 bases. The CDR3 spans 13 residues. V was pared by 4 bases and J by 9 bases, with 7 bases of the junction left unmatched. Germline loops: CDR1 SGHNT, CDR2 YYREEE (reference sequence). For the CDR3, the DNA is TGTGCCAGCAGCCAAGACAGGGCGAGGCCCCAGCATTTT. Its translation is CASSQDRARPQHF.

The rearrangement uses TRBV4-1 and TRBJ1-6; D gene uncertain. The V gene's germline CDR1 is MGHRA and CDR2 YSYEKL. Trimming stripped 1 base from V and 12 bases from J, with 10 bases between. This CDR3 is built from 13 residues. The CDR3 sequence: CASSQGLALPLHF. CDR3 nucleotides: TGCGCCAGCAGCCAAGGCCTAGCCCTACCCCTCCACTTT.

The chain combines TRBV7-3 with TRBJ2-1; 7 bases are a match to TRBD2. The ends lost 3 bases at V and 0 bases at J; junction bases unmatched: 8. Germline-derived CDR1 and CDR2 are SGHTA and FQGTGA. This CDR3 is 17 amino acids long. CDR3 sequence (DNA): TGTGCCAGCAGCTTGAAAGCGGGGATTAGCTCCTACAATGAGCAGTTCTTC. Its translation: CASSLKAGISSYNEQFF.

The chain joins TRBV5-1 to TRBJ1-2, with 8 bases identical to TRBD1. J gave up 2 bases and V 3 bases, and 6 bases lay outside the gene matches. The CDR3 is made up of 15 amino acids. From germline, CDR1 is SGHRS and CDR2 YFSETQ. The CDR3, as DNA: TGCGCCAGCAGCTGGGGGACAGGTGTGAACTATGGCTACACCTTC. It specifies CASSWGTGVNYGYTF.